The T cell receptor (beta chain) described here comes from a study of blood T cells in healthy people across ages. The study's findings and limits: More naive CD4+ cells and higher diversity marked long-lived donors relative to aged donors.

V lost 0 bases to trimming and J lost 8 bases, with 14 bases between them. Germline V gene lookup returns CDR1 SGDLS and CDR2 YYNGEE. This CDR3 contains 14 residues. This clonotype has a handful of counts. Antigen unknown. A second PCR of roughly 6 to 12 cycles used a sample-barcoded 5' primer and a J-beta primer mix. One entry per CDR3 protein results from TCRdb running MiXCR on the 5' RACE reads. Found here are 1.5 million to 2 million distinct CDR3 sequences, under 30% of them singletons; the top ten hold less than 9.5%. This clonotype originated in a woman in her 30s in good health. The chain joins TRBV9 to TRBJ1-2, with unresolved D. The sample was blood. CDR3 loop: CASSVDMGKKGYTF. Here the CDR3 DNA reads TGTGCCAGCAGCGTAGATATGGGTAAGAAGGGCTACACCTTC. Full variable domain (remainder filled in from reference TRBV9 and TRBJ1-2): DSGVTQTPKHLITATGQRVTLRCSPRSGDLSVYWYQQSLDQGLQFLIQYYNGEERAKGNILERFSAQQFPDLHSELNLSSLELGDSALYFCASSVDMGKKGYTFGSGTRLTVV.